This T cell receptor beta chain was recovered during a study of T cell responses to AZD1222 COVID-19 vaccine. Generated by immunoSEQ multiplex PCR, the TCRdb table keeps only in-frame clones and is missing some. The repertoire holds tens of thousands of clones, with approximately 83% as singletons. In this sample, this clone turned up a few times. The CDR3 length is 14 residues. Germline V gene lookup returns CDR1 LGHDT and CDR2 YNNKEL (reference sequence). V lost 7 bases, J lost 8 bases, and 10 bases stayed unmatched. The sequencing used peripheral blood, collected on day 0 of AZD1222 vaccination. This TCR came from an adult in good health. The chain carries TRBV3-1 (or the pseudogene TRBV3-2) and TRBJ1-2, with TRBD1 identical over 10 bases. CDR3 nucleotides: TGTGCCAGCACCCCGGGACAGGGGTGGGGAGGCTACACCTTC. Translation gives CASTPGQGWGGYTF.